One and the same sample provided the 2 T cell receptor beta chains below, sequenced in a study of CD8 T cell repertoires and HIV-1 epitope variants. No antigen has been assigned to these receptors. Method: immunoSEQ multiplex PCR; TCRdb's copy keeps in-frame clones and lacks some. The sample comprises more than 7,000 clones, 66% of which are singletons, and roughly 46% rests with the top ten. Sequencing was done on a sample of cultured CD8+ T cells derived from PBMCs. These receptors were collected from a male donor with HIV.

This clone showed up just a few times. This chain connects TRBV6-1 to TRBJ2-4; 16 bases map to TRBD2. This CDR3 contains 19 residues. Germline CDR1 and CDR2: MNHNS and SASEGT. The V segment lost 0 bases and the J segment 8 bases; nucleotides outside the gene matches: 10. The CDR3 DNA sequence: TGTGCCAGCAGTGAAGCTACCCTCGGGACTAGCGGGAGGGCCTACATTCAGTACTTC. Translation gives CASSEATLGTSGRAYIQYF.

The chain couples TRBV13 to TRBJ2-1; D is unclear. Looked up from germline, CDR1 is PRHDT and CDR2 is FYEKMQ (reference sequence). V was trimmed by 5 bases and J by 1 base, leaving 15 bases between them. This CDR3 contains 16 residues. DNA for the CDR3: TGTGCCAGCAGCCTAGTCTGGGATGATTCCTACAATGAGCAGTTCTTC. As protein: CASSLVWDDSYNEQFF.